This T cell receptor (beta chain) was sequenced in a study of OX40 agonist ivuxolimab in advanced cancers. Concerning this clone itself: The antigen remains undetermined.

Whole-study results and caveats: No determination was made of the antigen specificity of the expanded peripheral T cells. At 0.1 to 3.0 mg/kg, CD4+ and CD8+ blood T cells expanded clonally by week 6.

The repertoire was sequenced with immunoSEQ multiplex PCR; TCRdb's copy has only in-frame clones and lacks some. Of tens of thousands of clones in the sample, roughly 90% were seen once. CDR1 is SNHLY, CDR2 FYNNEI, per germline. There are 14 residues in the CDR3. V was pared by 4 bases and J by 5 bases, with 11 bases between. This specimen was CD4+ or CD8+ T cells sorted from blood, taken in a trial of the OX40 agonist ivuxolimab. This chain uses TRBV2 with TRBJ1-4; the D is unclear. This sequence was found in an adult with an advanced solid tumor such as melanoma, head and neck, liver or kidney cancer. The CDR3 bases are TGTGCCAGCAGTGTGGACGGCCTGAATGAAAAACTGTTTTTT. Its protein product is CASSVDGLNEKLFF.